The next 7 T cell receptor beta chains were all read from a single sample in a study of T cell responses to AZD1222 COVID-19 vaccine. Method: immunoSEQ multiplex PCR; TCRdb's copy keeps in-frame clones and lacks some. The data show some 110,000 clones, 75% to 90% seen once. Material: peripheral blood, obtained on day 0 of AZD1222 vaccination. The receptors come from an adult in good health.

This chain uses TRBV4-3 with TRBJ2-6, with D possibly TRBD1 on 6 matching bases. This CDR3 comprises 19 residues. Germline CDR1 and CDR2: LGHNA and YSLEER. The V and J ends lost 0 bases and 1 base respectively, with 16 bases between them. CDR3 DNA: TGCGCCAGCAGCCAAGATCCTGGGACAAGGTATTCTGGGGCCAACGTCCTGACTTTC. Translating it yields CASSQDPGTRYSGANVLTF.

The chain uses TRBV6-5 and TRBJ1-1; D is ambiguous. From germline, CDR1 is MNHEY and CDR2 SVGAGI. V was clipped by 2 bases and J by 0 bases, with 13 bases between them. CDR3 length equals 16 residues. CDR3 loop: CASSYRPTLMNTEAFF. The CDR3 DNA reads TGTGCCAGCAGTTACCGTCCGACACTAATGAACACTGAAGCTTTCTTT.

The J gene is TRBJ2-7, the V gene TRBV19; D perhaps matches TRBD2 (7 bases). The CDR3 length is 14 residues. Germline V gives CDR1 LNHDA, CDR2 SQIVND (reference sequence). Trimming cost V 6 bases and J 5 bases, with 17 bases left between them. In nucleotides, the CDR3 is TGTGCCAGTAGCTACTTCGGGGGGCTGAACGAGCAGTACTTC. It specifies CASSYFGGLNEQYF.

A single count supports this clone. The chain recombines TRBV28 with TRBJ1-5, with a weak D call TRBD1 (6 bases). Germline loops: CDR1 MDHEN, CDR2 SYDVKM. The germline V and J ends were trimmed by 1 base and 5 bases, with 12 bases remaining between them. This CDR3 comprises 15 residues. CDR3 residues: CASSLSAGAYQPQHF. Here the CDR3 DNA reads TGTGCCAGCAGTTTATCGGCAGGGGCCTATCAGCCCCAGCATTTT.

The chain has TRBV29-1 and TRBJ2-1; a weak D match, TRBD2 (5 bases). Trimming cost V 6 bases and J 3 bases, with 9 bases left between them. CDR1 is SQVTM and CDR2 is ANQGSEA in the germline V gene. This CDR3 comprises 12 residues. The CDR3 nucleotides are TGCAGCGTCGACCGGGGCTACAATGAGCAGTTCTTC. Amino acid sequence: CSVDRGYNEQFF.

This clone has just a few counts. The V call is TRBV2, the J call TRBJ2-2, with TRBD2 identical over 10 bases. Germline V gene lookup returns CDR1 SNHLY and CDR2 FYNNEI. The CDR3 consists of 16 residues. With 4 bases clipped from V and 5 bases from J, the junction kept 7 bases outside the gene matches. This chain's CDR3 is CASSVLAGVATGELFF. In DNA form, the CDR3 reads TGTGCCAGCAGTGTCCTAGCGGGGGTTGCTACCGGGGAGCTGTTTTTT.

The chain joins TRBV4-2 to TRBJ1-1; D ambiguous. The germline V and J ends were trimmed by 10 bases and 1 base, with 13 bases remaining between them. Germline V gives CDR1 LGHNA, CDR2 YNFKEQ. The CDR3 has 13 amino acids. The CDR3 is CATQPGGNTEAFF. The CDR3 region has the DNA TGTGCCACCCAGCCAGGAGGGAACACTGAAGCTTTCTTT.